Each of the 29 T cell receptor beta chains below was sequenced from the same sample in a study of cytomegalovirus exposure and HLA in healthy donors. Researchers ran the PCR with 60 Vbeta and 13 Jbeta primers. Clones were read by immunoSEQ multiplex PCR, and TCRdb kept only the in-frame ones, dropping some. Of under 150,000 clones listed, about 64% are singletons. What was sequenced was PBMCs. These receptors originate from a man between 18 and 29 years old in good health and CMV-seropositive.

V is TRBV7-2 and J is TRBJ2-2, with TRBD1 identical over 7 bases. Germline lookup yields CDR1 SGHTA and CDR2 FQGNSA. This CDR3 comprises 16 residues. With V trimmed by 4 bases and J by 0 bases, 5 bases remained unmatched. The CDR3 protein is CASSYRTGTNTGELFF. CDR3 DNA sequence: TGTGCCAGCAGCTACAGGACAGGCACGAACACCGGGGAGCTGTTTTTT.

This chain joins TRBV19 and TRBJ1-5; D remains unclear. CDR3 length: 15 residues. Trimming took 3 bases from V and 0 from J, leaving 9 bases between them. Germline V lookup: CDR1 LNHDA, CDR2 SQIVND (reference sequence). The CDR3 reads CASSIRGDSNQPQHF. The CDR3, as DNA: TGTGCCAGTAGTATCCGGGGAGATAGCAATCAGCCCCAGCATTTT. Looking up the rest from reference TRBV19 and TRBJ1-5 gives the full variable domain: DGGITQSPKYLFRKEGQNVTLSCEQNLNHDAMYWYRQDPGQGLRLIYYSQIVNDFQKGDIAEGYSVSREKKESFPLTVTSAQKNPTAFYLCASSIRGDSNQPQHFGDGTRLSIL.

This chain links TRBV5-6 with TRBJ2-1; possible D gene TRBD1, 6 bases. Germline CDR1 reads SGHDT; CDR2 reads YYEEEE. The CDR3 runs to 15 residues. The V end lost 0 bases, the J end lost 4 bases, and 11 bases lay between the germline ends. CDR3 in amino acids: CASSLEGGGYNEQFF. The CDR3 bases are TGTGCCAGCAGCTTGGAAGGGGGTGGGTACAATGAGCAGTTCTTC.

Concerning this clone: One junction end does not reproduce the germline sequence, and a read error may be involved. The rearrangement uses TRBV2 and TRBJ2-1; 8 bases are a match to TRBD1. Germline CDR1 SNHLY, CDR2 FYNNEI. CDR3 length equals 14 residues. CDR3 residues: CASRVDRDSDEQFF. The CDR3 DNA sequence: TGTGCTAGCAGGGTGGACAGGGATAGTGATGAGCAGTTCTTC.

The chain carries TRBV9 and TRBJ1-4, with 9 bases identical to TRBD1. Germline CDR1 reads SGDLS; CDR2 reads YYNGEE. The V gene end was trimmed by 4 bases and the J gene end by 8 bases; junction bases not matched to a gene: 6. CDR3 length equals 14 residues. This CDR3 is CASSRTGEGEKLFF. For the CDR3, the DNA is TGTGCCAGCAGCAGGACAGGGGAGGGGGAAAAACTGTTTTTT.

This chain uses TRBV27 with TRBJ1-1, with D tentatively TRBD1 (6 bases). V was pared by 4 bases and J by 6 bases, with 18 bases between. This CDR3 contains 15 residues. CDR1 MNHEY and CDR2 SMNVEV come from the germline V gene (reference sequence). The CDR3 here is CASSSHRVGFAEAFF. The CDR3 nucleotides read TGTGCCAGCAGTTCCCACAGGGTAGGGTTCGCTGAAGCTTTCTTT.

The V and J genes are TRBV7-3 and TRBJ2-3, with D possibly matching TRBD2 (6 bases). This CDR3 is built from 15 residues. Germline values: CDR1 SGHTA, CDR2 FQGTGA. V lost 3 bases and J 2 bases, leaving 12 bases between the germline ends. The CDR3 spells CASSFSSVTTDTQYF. The CDR3 coding sequence is TGTGCCAGCAGCTTCTCTAGCGTCACCACAGATACGCAGTATTTT.

The chain carries TRBV6-1 and TRBJ2-7; D gene ambiguous. Looked up from germline, CDR1 is MNHNS and CDR2 is SASEGT. V was pared by 10 bases and J by 0 bases, with 10 bases between. The CDR3 runs 12 residues. The CDR3 sequence: CATNSDSYEQYF. The CDR3 nucleotides are TGTGCCACAAATAGTGACTCCTACGAGCAGTACTTC.

The rearrangement uses TRBV6-4 and TRBJ1-6; D may be TRBD1 (5 bases). V was trimmed by 6 bases and J by 6 bases, leaving 15 bases between them. The CDR3 spans 15 residues. CDR1 and CDR2 (germline): MRHNA, SNTAGT. The CDR3, as DNA: TGTGCCAGCAGAGGGGACGGCGGGGGTAATTCACCCCTCCACTTT. Protein product: CASRGDGGGNSPLHF.

CDR3 residues: CASSDGPKKVGEKLFF. CDR3 in DNA: TGCGCCAGCAGTGACGGTCCAAAGAAGGTGGGCGAAAAACTGTTTTTT. The chain joins TRBV10-2 to TRBJ1-4; D is uncertain. The CDR3 contains 16 residues. The germline V and J ends were trimmed by 3 bases and 8 bases, with 19 bases remaining between them. Germline CDR1 reads WSHSY; CDR2 reads SAAADI.

This clone was seen once. The chain has TRBV6-4 and TRBJ1-5; 7 positions match TRBD1. J gave up 1 base and V 0 bases, and 6 bases lay outside the gene matches. This CDR3 has 17 residues. Germline-derived CDR1 and CDR2 are MRHNA and SNTAGT. In nucleotides, the CDR3 is TGTGCCAGCAGTGACTCTCTTCAGGGGGAGAGCAATCAGCCCCAGCATTTT. Protein sequence: CASSDSLQGESNQPQHF.

V is TRBV27 and J is TRBJ1-6; TRBD1 matches 7 bases. Germline trimming cut 4 bases from V and 9 bases from J; bases unmatched to any gene: 12. The germline gives CDR1 MNHEY, CDR2 SMNVEV (reference sequence). The CDR3 contains 16 residues. Here the CDR3 reads CASSSPRGAGGSPLHF. The CDR3 DNA is TGTGCCAGCAGTTCCCCCAGGGGGGCTGGGGGTTCACCCCTCCACTTT.

The chain uses TRBV14 and TRBJ2-1; 10 bases fit TRBD1. Germline V gene data show CDR1 as SGHDN and CDR2 as FVKESK. The trim removed 5 bases at V and 3 bases at J, leaving 7 bases unmatched. This CDR3 contains 16 residues. CDR3 DNA: TGTGCCAGCAGCAACCCCGGGACAGGGGACTACAATGAGCAGTTCTTC. Translating it yields CASSNPGTGDYNEQFF.

The V gene is TRBV18, the J gene TRBJ1-1; perhaps TRBD1 as D (5 bases). The CDR3 extends over 14 amino acids. V was pared by 1 base and J by 10 bases, with 16 bases between. In germline, CDR1 is KGHSH, CDR2 LQKENI. The CDR3 sequence is CASSPRADGGTAFF. In nucleotides, the CDR3 is TGTGCCAGCTCACCACGGGCAGACGGGGGGACAGCTTTCTTT.

This clone has a handful of counts. In nucleotides, the CDR3 is TGCGCCAGCAGCTTGGCCGCAGGGGATGGAAACACCATATATTTT. Its translation: CASSLAAGDGNTIYF. The chain combines TRBV5-1 with TRBJ1-3, with D possibly TRBD1 on 6 matching bases. Trimming took 0 bases from V and 3 from J, leaving 10 bases between them. In germline, CDR1 is SGHRS, CDR2 YFSETQ. The CDR3 is 15 amino acids.

V usage is TRBV9 and J usage is TRBJ2-1; D gene ambiguous. This CDR3 has 13 residues. Germline loops: CDR1 SGDLS, CDR2 YYNGEE. Deletions cut 2 bases from V and 6 bases from J, with 9 bases between. The DNA for the CDR3 is TGTGCCAGCAGCGTGCACCCCGGCAATGAGCAGTTCTTC. It is translated as CASSVHPGNEQFF. The whole variable domain, filled in from reference TRBV9 and TRBJ2-1, reads DSGVTQTPKHLITATGQRVTLRCSPRSGDLSVYWYQQSLDQGLQFLIQYYNGEERAKGNILERFSAQQFPDLHSELNLSSLELGDSALYFCASSVHPGNEQFFGPGTRLTVL.

The chain couples TRBV5-5 to TRBJ2-3, with a weak D call TRBD1 (5 bases). The V gene lost 2 bases and the J gene lost 3 bases, with 13 bases spanning the gap. There are 15 residues in the CDR3. Looked up from germline, CDR1 is SGHKS and CDR2 is YYEKEE (reference sequence). CDR3 nucleotides: TGTGCCAGCAGCTTCATCCAGGGTTGGACAGATACGCAGTATTTT. Amino acids: CASSFIQGWTDTQYF. Based on the CDR3 plus reference TRBV5-5 and TRBJ2-3, the full variable domain is DAGVTQSPTHLIKTRGQQVTLRCSPISGHKSVSWYQQVLGQGPQFIFQYYEKEERGRGNFPDRFSARQFPNYSSELNVNALLLGDSALYLCASSFIQGWTDTQYFGPGTRLTVL.

The V call is TRBV5-1, the J call TRBJ2-5; TRBD2 agrees at 8 bases. The J segment lost 1 base and the V segment lost 1 base, leaving 9 bases of the junction unmatched. The CDR3 contains 17 residues. CDR1 SGHRS and CDR2 YFSETQ come from the germline V gene. The CDR3 DNA reads as TGCGCCAGCAGCTTGTCTCCAGCGGGGGACCCCCAAGAGACCCAGTACTTC. As protein: CASSLSPAGDPQETQYF.

This sequence joins TRBV18 and TRBJ1-6; TRBD1 aligns across 10 bases. The CDR3 is made up of 14 amino acids. CDR1 is KGHSH, CDR2 LQKENI, per germline. V shed 2 bases and J 8 bases; nucleotides not matched to a gene: 0. The CDR3 nucleotides read TGTGCCAGCTCACCAGGGACAGGGGATTCACCCCTCCACTTT. This encodes CASSPGTGDSPLHF.

The chain combines TRBV5-1 with TRBJ2-3; D is uncertain. CDR1 and CDR2 (germline): SGHRS, YFSETQ. The V end was cut by 6 bases, the J end by 2 bases, with 7 bases between. The length of the CDR3 is 12 residues. The CDR3 region is CASNGDTDTQYF. The CDR3 nucleotides read TGCGCCAGCAACGGAGACACAGATACGCAGTATTTT.

The J gene is TRBJ1-5, the V gene TRBV28; 7 bases are a match to TRBD1. The CDR3 covers 17 residues. CDR1 MDHEN and CDR2 SYDVKM come from the germline V gene. After removal of 6 bases from V and 3 bases from J, the junction contained 14 bases not matched to a gene. The CDR3 is CASSSVTQGSNNQPQHF. In DNA form, the CDR3 reads TGTGCCAGCAGCTCTGTAACACAGGGGTCTAACAATCAGCCCCAGCATTTT.

In its sample, this clone was seen a few times. V is TRBV5-1 and J is TRBJ2-5; TRBD2 is a possible D gene (5 bases). The CDR3 consists of 18 residues. Germline V gene sequence: CDR1 SGHRS, CDR2 YFSETQ. V was clipped by 4 bases and J by 7 bases, with 29 bases between them. The CDR3 sequence is CASSRGPAASQKLVTQYF. In DNA form, the CDR3 reads TGCGCCAGCAGCCGGGGTCCGGCGGCCTCCCAGAAGTTAGTGACCCAGTACTTC.

This sequence joins TRBV5-1 and TRBJ1-3; D not certain. CDR1 is SGHRS and CDR2 is YFSETQ in the germline V gene. V was trimmed by 4 bases and J by 0 bases, leaving 5 bases between them. This CDR3 region has 13 residues. The CDR3 sequence is CASSPRSGNTIYF. The CDR3 bases are TGCGCCAGCAGCCCCCGCTCTGGAAACACCATATATTTT.

This clone was detected only a few times. The V call is TRBV2, the J call TRBJ2-5; TRBD1 aligns across 7 bases. Germline CDR1 is SNHLY and CDR2 is FYNNEI. CDR3 length: 13 amino acids. V lost 7 bases and J lost 1; bases outside the gene matches: 3. CDR3: CASKRDSQETQYF. The DNA for the CDR3 is TGTGCCAGCAAGAGGGACAGCCAAGAGACCCAGTACTTC.

CDR3 in amino acids: CASSDSGRLQETQYF. DNA for the CDR3: TGTGCCAGCAGTGATAGCGGGAGACTACAAGAGACCCAGTACTTC. This chain connects TRBV2 to TRBJ2-5; 9 bases are a match to TRBD2. This CDR3 is built from 15 residues. The J segment lost 2 bases and the V segment lost 3 bases, leaving 4 bases of the junction unmatched. Germline lookup yields CDR1 SNHLY and CDR2 FYNNEI.

V usage is TRBV6-5 and J usage is TRBJ1-5; no clear D gene. The germline V gene has CDR1 MNHEY and CDR2 SVGAGI. V was cut by 0 bases and J by 11 bases, with 11 bases left in between. The CDR3 loop spans 13 amino acids. This chain's CDR3 is CASSYSIRESQHF. The CDR3 nucleotides are TGTGCCAGCAGTTACTCGATAAGGGAGTCCCAGCATTTT.

V and J are TRBV25-1 and TRBJ1-2; 9 bases line up with TRBD1. CDR3 length: 13 amino acids. With 2 bases clipped from V and 5 bases from J, the junction kept 0 bases outside the gene matches. Germline V gives CDR1 MGHDK, CDR2 SYGVNS. The DNA of the CDR3 is TGTGCCAGCAGTGAAGGGACAGGGTATGGCTACACCTTC. As protein: CASSEGTGYGYTF.

The table lists this clone with a count of one. The chain has TRBV19 and TRBJ2-3; TRBD2 matches at 7 bases. This CDR3 region has 15 residues. Per the germline V gene, CDR1 is LNHDA and CDR2 is SQIVND (reference sequence). J gave up 2 bases and V 5 bases, and 7 bases lay outside the gene matches. The CDR3 spells CASSDGGGLTDTQYF. In DNA, the CDR3 is TGTGCCAGTAGTGATGGCGGGGGTCTCACAGATACGCAGTATTTT.

This chain connects TRBV11-3 to TRBJ2-7, with 7 bases matching TRBD1. CDR3 length: 15 amino acids. V shed 6 bases and J 0 bases; nucleotides not matched to a gene: 8. Looked up from germline, CDR1 is SGHNT and CDR2 is YENEEA. The CDR3 loop reads CASSIIQGFSYEQYF. CDR3 DNA sequence: TGTGCCAGCAGTATCATACAGGGGTTCTCCTACGAGCAGTACTTC.